The 11 T cell receptor beta chains below all came from one sample that was sequenced in a study of Graves' ophthalmopathy and Graves' hyperthyroidism. The authors amplified TCR beta CDR3 regions from RNA transcripts. Second-round multiplex PCR followed a first-round RT-PCR using HTBI primers. Using its own MiXCR run on the multiplex PCR reads, TCRdb lists one record per CDR3 protein. Found here are more than 40,000 distinct CDR3 sequences, 50% of them singletons; the top ten hold roughly a quarter. What was sequenced was peripheral blood. All receptors derive from an adult man with Graves' ophthalmopathy.

This clonotype was counted many times. The chain employs TRBV10-3 and TRBJ2-5; 11 nucleotides align to TRBD2. Trimming removed 4 bases from V and 4 bases from J; junction bases left unmatched: 8. Germline V gene sequence: CDR1 ENHRY, CDR2 SYGVKD. The CDR3 is 16 residues long. Here the CDR3 reads CAISVGSGGGGETQYF. The CDR3 nucleotides read TGTGCCATCAGTGTCGGTAGCGGGGGGGGTGGAGAGACCCAGTACTTC.

Many counts were recorded for this clonotype. CDR3 protein: CASSTGLKYEQYF. In DNA, the CDR3 is TGCGCCAGCAGCACCGGACTAAAATACGAGCAGTACTTC. The chain has TRBV5-1 and TRBJ2-7, with D perhaps TRBD2 (6 bases). V was clipped by 4 bases and J by 4 bases, with 12 bases between them. This CDR3 has 13 residues. The germline V gene has CDR1 SGHRS and CDR2 YFSETQ.

This clonotype was counted once. V usage is TRBV7-2 and J usage is TRBJ1-3; possibly TRBD1 for D (5 bases). The CDR3 spans 19 residues. V lost 1 base and J 0 bases, leaving 19 bases between the germline ends. Germline V gene sequence: CDR1 SGHTA, CDR2 FQGNSA. The CDR3 region is CASSLGAGRARLSGNTIYF. The CDR3, as DNA: TGTGCCAGCAGCTTAGGGGCAGGGAGAGCCCGCCTCTCTGGAAACACCATATATTTT.

This clonotype was counted many times. The V gene is TRBV7-8, the J gene TRBJ1-4; the D gene is possibly TRBD1 (5 bases). Per the germline V gene, CDR1 is SGHVS and CDR2 is FQNEAQ. The ends were cut back, 4 bases at V and 0 bases at J, with 12 bases in the middle. The CDR3 is 16 amino acids. DNA for the CDR3: TGTGCCAGCAGCTCACTCCTACAGGCAACTAATGAAAAACTGTTTTTT. Translating it yields CASSSLLQATNEKLFF.

The table lists this clonotype with many counts. V and J are TRBV12-3 or TRBV12-4 and TRBJ2-3; D might be TRBD2 (6 bases). Deletions cut 6 bases from V and 2 bases from J, with 15 bases between. The CDR3 consists of 15 residues. The CDR3, as DNA: TGTGCCAGCAGCAGCACCGGGACTGACACAGATACGCAGTATTTT. This encodes CASSSTGTDTDTQYF.

This sequence joins TRBV2 and TRBJ1-2; 9 bases match TRBD1. This CDR3 is 13 amino acids long. The junction had 12 bases not matched to a gene; V was cut back by 7 bases and J by 12 bases. CDR1 SNHLY and CDR2 FYNNEI come from the germline V gene. CDR3 amino acids: CASKKYRGPGNTF. CDR3 bases: TGTGCCAGCAAAAAATACAGGGGGCCTGGAAACACCTTC.

This clonotype has just one count. V is TRBV24-1 and J is TRBJ1-6; 7 nucleotides align to TRBD1. CDR1 is KGHDR and CDR2 is SFDVKD in the germline V gene. The CDR3 has 20 residues. Trimming cost V 5 bases and J 0 bases; bases outside gene matches: 15. This CDR3 is CATSALYRDRKSSYNSPLHF. The CDR3 nucleotides are TGTGCCACCAGTGCCCTATACCGGGACAGAAAAAGCTCCTATAATTCACCCCTCCACTTT.

This clonotype was counted only a few times. The gene calls are TRBV10-3 and TRBJ1-2, with 8 bases matching TRBD1. The CDR3 has 13 residues. Losses at the gene ends were 7 bases for V and 3 bases for J; bases not matched to a gene: 4. The V gene's germline CDR1 is ENHRY and CDR2 SYGVKD. CDR3 sequence reads: CAIKTDRDYGYTF. CDR3 sequence (DNA): TGTGCCATCAAGACGGACAGGGACTATGGCTACACCTTC.

The rearrangement uses TRBV10-3 and TRBJ1-4; a weak D match, TRBD1 (6 bases). CDR1 is ENHRY and CDR2 is SYGVKD in the germline V gene. CDR3 length: 15 amino acids. V lost 10 bases and J 5 bases, leaving 20 bases between the germline ends. This chain's CDR3 is CATRGGGGQNEKLFF. The CDR3 DNA reads as TGTGCCACCCGAGGGGGTGGGGGCCAAAATGAAAAACTGTTTTTT.

The V gene is TRBV2, the J gene TRBJ2-5, with D maybe TRBD2 (5 bases). CDR3 length equals 15 residues. The V gene's germline CDR1 is SNHLY and CDR2 FYNNEI. Trimming removed 4 bases at V and 11 bases at J, with 23 bases between. CDR3 sequence reads: CASSVRGPPADTQYF. CDR3 sequence (DNA): TGTGCCAGCAGTGTTCGCGGGCCCCCCGCAGATACGCAGTACTTC.

This clonotype was seen only once. Mismatch with germline at one junction end may stem from a read error. The V call is TRBV19, the J call TRBJ1-1, with D maybe TRBD1 (6 bases). The CDR3 loop spans 11 amino acids. The germline V gene has CDR1 LNHDA and CDR2 SQIVND (reference sequence). For the CDR3, the DNA is TGTGTCAGTATCAGGGACACTGAAGCCTTCTTT. Translated, it gives CVSIRDTEAFF.